This T cell receptor (beta chain) was identified during a study of blood T cell repertoires in COVID-19. About the study: Specimens from acute and convalescent COVID-19 originated in the United States, Italy and Spain.

As originally analysed: Nucleated cell number was recorded as an estimate derived from reference gene primer amplification. Clones were sequenced by immunoSEQ multiplex PCR, and TCRdb holds only the in-frame ones, with some missing. V, J and clone size are those of that table, while D and trimming were read from the DNA. This sample has 140,000 or so clones, with roughly 83% found just once. Sequenced material: peripheral blood. This receptor was identified in a woman at least 80 years old with acute or convalescent COVID-19.

This chain's CDR3 is CASRFGRGAGTDTQYF. CDR3 nucleotide sequence: TGTGCCAGCAGATTTGGGCGGGGGGCCGGCACAGATACGCAGTATTTT. The J gene is TRBJ2-3, the V gene TRBV7-2, with 8 bases lining up with TRBD2. The ends lost 6 bases at V and 1 base at J; junction bases unmatched: 9. The CDR3 has 16 amino acids. Germline CDR1 reads SGHTA; CDR2 reads FQGNSA.